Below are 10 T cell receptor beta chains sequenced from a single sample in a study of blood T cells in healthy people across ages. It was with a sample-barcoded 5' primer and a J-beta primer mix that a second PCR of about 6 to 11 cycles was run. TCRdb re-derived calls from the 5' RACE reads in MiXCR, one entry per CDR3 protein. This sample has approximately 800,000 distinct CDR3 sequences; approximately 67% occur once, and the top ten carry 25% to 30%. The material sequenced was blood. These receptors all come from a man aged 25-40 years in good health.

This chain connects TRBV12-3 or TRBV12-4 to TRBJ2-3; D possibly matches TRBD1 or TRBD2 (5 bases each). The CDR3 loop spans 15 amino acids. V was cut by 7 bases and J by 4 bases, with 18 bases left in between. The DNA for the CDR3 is TGTGCCAGCACGGAACGGGGCAGCCCCCCAGATACGCAGTATTTT. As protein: CASTERGSPPDTQYF.

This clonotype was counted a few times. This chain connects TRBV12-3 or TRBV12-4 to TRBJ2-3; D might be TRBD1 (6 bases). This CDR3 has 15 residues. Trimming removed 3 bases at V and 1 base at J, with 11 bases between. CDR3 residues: CASSLTTGRTDTQYF. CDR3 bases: TGTGCCAGCAGTTTGACGACAGGACGCACAGATACGCAGTATTTT.

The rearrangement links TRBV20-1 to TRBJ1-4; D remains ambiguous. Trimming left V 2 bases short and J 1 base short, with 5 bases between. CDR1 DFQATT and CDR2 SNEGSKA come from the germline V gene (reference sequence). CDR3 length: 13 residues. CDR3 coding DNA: TGCAGTGCTAGACTGTTAACTAATGAAAAACTGTTTTTT. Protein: CSARLLTNEKLFF.

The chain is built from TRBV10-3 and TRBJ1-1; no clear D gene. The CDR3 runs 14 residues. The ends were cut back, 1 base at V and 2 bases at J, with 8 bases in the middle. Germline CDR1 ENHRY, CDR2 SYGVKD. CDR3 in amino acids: CAISEYSANTEAFF. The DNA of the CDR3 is TGTGCCATCAGTGAGTATTCCGCTAACACTGAAGCTTTCTTT.

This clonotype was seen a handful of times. The CDR3 here is CASSHGRGPSYEQYF. Here the CDR3 DNA reads TGCGCCAGCAGCCATGGCAGGGGCCCTTCCTACGAGCAGTACTTC. The rearrangement links TRBV4-3 to TRBJ2-7; D perhaps matches TRBD1 (6 bases). V was clipped by 3 bases and J by 1 base, with 13 bases between them. The CDR3 length is 15 residues. The germline V gene encodes CDR1 LGHNA and CDR2 YSLEER.

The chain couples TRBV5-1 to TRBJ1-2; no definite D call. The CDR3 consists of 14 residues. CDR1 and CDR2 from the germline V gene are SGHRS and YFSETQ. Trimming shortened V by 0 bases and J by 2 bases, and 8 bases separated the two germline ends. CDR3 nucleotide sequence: TGCGCCAGCAGCTTGGGGGCAGAGAACTATGGCTACACCTTC. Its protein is CASSLGAENYGYTF.

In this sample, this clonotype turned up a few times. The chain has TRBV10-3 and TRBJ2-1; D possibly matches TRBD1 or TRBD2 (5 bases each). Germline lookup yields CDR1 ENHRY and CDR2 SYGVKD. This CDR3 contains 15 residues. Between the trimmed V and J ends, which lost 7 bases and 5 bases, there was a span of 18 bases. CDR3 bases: TGTGCCATCAATAAAGGGACGGCCGACAACAATGAGCAGTTCTTC. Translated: CAINKGTADNNEQFF.

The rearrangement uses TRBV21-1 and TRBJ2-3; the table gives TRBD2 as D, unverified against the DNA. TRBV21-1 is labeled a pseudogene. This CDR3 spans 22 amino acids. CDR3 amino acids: CASSKSKSTGTSGGPRPDTQYF. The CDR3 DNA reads TGTGCCAGCAGCAAAAGCAAGTCTACCGGGACTAGCGGGGGGCCTCGTCCAGATACGCAGTATTTT.

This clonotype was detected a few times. Here the CDR3 DNA reads TGCAGGGGGCCGGCAGCCAACTCTGGGGCCAACGTCCTGACTTTC. It encodes CRGPAANSGANVLTF. The rearrangement uses TRBV29-1 and TRBJ2-6, with D perhaps matching TRBD1 (5 bases). This CDR3 is 15 amino acids long. Germline CDR1 is SQVTM and CDR2 is ANQGSEA.

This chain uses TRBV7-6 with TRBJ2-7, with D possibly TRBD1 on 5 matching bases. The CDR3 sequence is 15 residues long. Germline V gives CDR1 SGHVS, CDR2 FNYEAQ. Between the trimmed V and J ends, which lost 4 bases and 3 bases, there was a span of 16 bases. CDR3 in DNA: TGTGCCAGCAGCTCTTCGACAGCATTGCACTACGAGCAGTACTTC. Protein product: CASSSSTALHYEQYF.